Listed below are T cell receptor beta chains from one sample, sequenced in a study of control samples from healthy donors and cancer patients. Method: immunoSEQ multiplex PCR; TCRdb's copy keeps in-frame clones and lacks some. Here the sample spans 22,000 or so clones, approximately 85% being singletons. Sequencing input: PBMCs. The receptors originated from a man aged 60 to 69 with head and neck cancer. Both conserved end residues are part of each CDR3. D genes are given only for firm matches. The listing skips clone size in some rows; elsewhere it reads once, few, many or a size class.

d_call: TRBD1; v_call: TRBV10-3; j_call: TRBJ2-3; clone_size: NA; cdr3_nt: TGTGCCATCAACCGGGACAGGGATACAGATACGCAGTATTTT; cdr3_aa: CAINRDRDTDTQYF
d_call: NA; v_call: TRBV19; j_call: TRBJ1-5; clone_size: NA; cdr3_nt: TGTGCCGTCAGGGGTTTTAATCAGCCCCAGCATTTT; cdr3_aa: CAVRGFNQPQHF
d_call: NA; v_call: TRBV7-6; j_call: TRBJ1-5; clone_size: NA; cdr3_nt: TGTGCCAGCAGCTTAGCTTCGGGGCTCAATCAGCCCCAGCATTTT; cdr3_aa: CASSLASGLNQPQHF
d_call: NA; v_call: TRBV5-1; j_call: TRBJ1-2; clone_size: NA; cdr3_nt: TGCGCCAGCAGCTCCCGCGAGGGTGGTAGGGGTGGCTACACCTTC; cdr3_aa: CASSSREGGRGGYTF
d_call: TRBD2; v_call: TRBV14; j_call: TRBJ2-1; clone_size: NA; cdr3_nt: TGTGCCAGCAGCCAAGATTTAGGACTAGCGGGAGACAACGAGCAGTTCTTC; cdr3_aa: CASSQDLGLAGDNEQFF
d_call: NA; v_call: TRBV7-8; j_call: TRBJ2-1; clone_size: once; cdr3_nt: TGTGCCAGCAGCTTAGGGGACTCCCTCAATGAGCAGTTCTTC; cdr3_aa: CASSLGDSLNEQFF
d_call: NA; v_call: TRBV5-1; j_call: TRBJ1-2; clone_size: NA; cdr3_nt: TGCGCCAGCAGCTTGGCCGGGCGGGAATATGGCTACACCTTC; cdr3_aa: CASSLAGREYGYTF
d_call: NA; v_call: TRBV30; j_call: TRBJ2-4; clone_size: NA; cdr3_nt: TGTGCCTGCTCGCACAAAAACATTCAGTACTTC; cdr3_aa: CACSHKNIQYF
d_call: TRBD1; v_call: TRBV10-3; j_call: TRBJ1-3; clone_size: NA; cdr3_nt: TGTGCCACCGATACGACAGGGCTTGGAAACACCATATATTTT; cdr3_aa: CATDTTGLGNTIYF
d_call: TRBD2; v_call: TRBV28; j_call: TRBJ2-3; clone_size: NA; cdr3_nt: TGTGCCAGCAGTCCCGGGACTAGCGGGTTCACAGATACGCAGTATTTT; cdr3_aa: CASSPGTSGFTDTQYF
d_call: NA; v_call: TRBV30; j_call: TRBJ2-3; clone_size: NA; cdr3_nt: TGTGCCTGGAGTCGGAGGGTTGGTGATACGCAGTATTTT; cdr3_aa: CAWSRRVGDTQYF
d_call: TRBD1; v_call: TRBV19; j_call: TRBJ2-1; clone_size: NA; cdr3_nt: TGTGCCAGTAGCACCACAGGGGGCGAGCAGTTCTTC; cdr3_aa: CASSTTGGEQFF
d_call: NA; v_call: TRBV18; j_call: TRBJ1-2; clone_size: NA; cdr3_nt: TGTGCCAGCTCACCACCTCCTGGACAGCCTAACTATGGCTACACCTTC; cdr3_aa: CASSPPPGQPNYGYTF
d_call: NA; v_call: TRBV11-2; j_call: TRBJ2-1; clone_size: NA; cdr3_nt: TGTGCCAGCAGCCTAAATAATGAGCAGTTCTTC; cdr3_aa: CASSLNNEQFF
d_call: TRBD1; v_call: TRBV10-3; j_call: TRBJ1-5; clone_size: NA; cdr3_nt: TGTGCCATCAGGCCGGGACAGGGGGTGGGACAGCCCCAGCATTTT; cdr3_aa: CAIRPGQGVGQPQHF
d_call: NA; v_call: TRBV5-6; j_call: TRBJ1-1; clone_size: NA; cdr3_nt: TGTGCCAGCAGCTTGGGAGGCGTAGCTTTCTTT; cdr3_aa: CASSLGGVAFF